These 12 T cell receptor beta chains were all obtained from the same sample, sequenced in a study of cytotoxic CD8 clonotypes in ibrutinib-treated CLL. The table came from immunoSEQ multiplex PCR; TCRdb's copy has only in-frame clones and leaves some out. The sample has hundreds of thousands of clones, around four fifths seen once. This specimen was PBMCs, taken before ibrutinib treatment. These receptors came from a human donor with chronic lymphocytic leukemia.

This chain joins TRBV19 and TRBJ2-7; 7 bases map to TRBD1. The junction had 7 bases not matched to a gene; V was cut back by 7 bases and J by 4 bases. This CDR3 has 13 amino acids. Germline V gene lookup returns CDR1 LNHDA and CDR2 SQIVND (reference sequence). Written as DNA, the CDR3 is TGTGCCAGTATGGAACAGGGGAGTTACGAGCAGTACTTC. It codes for CASMEQGSYEQYF.

V is TRBV27 and J is TRBJ1-4, with 8 bases aligning to TRBD1. Germline V gives CDR1 MNHEY, CDR2 SMNVEV (reference sequence). This CDR3 has 14 amino acids. The ends lost 5 bases at V and 8 bases at J; junction bases unmatched: 7. CDR3 in amino acids: CASSPDRVWEKLFF. DNA for the CDR3: TGTGCCAGCAGTCCGGACAGGGTTTGGGAAAAACTGTTTTTT.

Comments on this clone: This specimen includes other DNA sequences encoding the same CDR3. The J gene is TRBJ2-7, the V gene TRBV18; 7 nucleotides line up with TRBD2. V lost 3 bases to trimming and J lost 4 bases; unmatched junction nucleotides: 3. The CDR3 consists of 13 residues. Germline lookup yields CDR1 KGHSH and CDR2 LQKENI. Here the CDR3 DNA reads TGTGCCAGCTCACCGGGGGGGAGTTACGAGCAGTACTTC. It codes for CASSPGGSYEQYF.

The rearrangement links TRBV7-6 to TRBJ1-2; D is perhaps TRBD1 (5 bases). The germline CDR1 and CDR2 sequences are SGHVS and FNYEAQ. The ends were cut back, 1 base at V and 6 bases at J, with 15 bases in the middle. The CDR3 totals 15 residues. Here the CDR3 reads CASSLGGKGSDGYTF. DNA for the CDR3: TGTGCCAGCAGCTTAGGGGGCAAGGGGAGTGATGGCTACACCTTC.

The rearrangement uses TRBV19 and TRBJ1-5; no clear D gene. CDR3 length equals 15 residues. V was trimmed by 1 base and J by 4 bases, leaving 11 bases between them. Germline lookup yields CDR1 LNHDA and CDR2 SQIVND (reference sequence). The CDR3 sequence is CASSIGAYTNQPQHF. CDR3 sequence (DNA): TGTGCCAGTAGTATAGGGGCCTATACGAATCAGCCCCAGCATTTT.

CDR3 nucleotide sequence: TGTGCCAGCAGCGCGCGGGCAGGGAATGGCTACACCTTC. Amino acid sequence: CASSARAGNGYTF. V and J are TRBV7-8 and TRBJ1-2; tentative D call: TRBD1 (5 bases). The V gene's germline CDR1 is SGHVS and CDR2 FQNEAQ. The CDR3 is 13 amino acids. The V end lost 5 bases, the J end lost 6 bases, and 13 bases lay between the germline ends.

CDR3 nucleotides: TGTGCCAGCAGCTTTCCAACTAACTATGGCTACACCTTC. Protein product: CASSFPTNYGYTF. V and J are TRBV7-9 and TRBJ1-2; D remains ambiguous. Germline CDR1 reads SEHNR; CDR2 reads FQNEAQ (reference sequence). The CDR3 totals 13 residues. Trimming took off 3 bases at V and 0 bases at J, with 5 bases between the two ends.

This clone is a singleton in its sample. The V and J genes are TRBV19 and TRBJ1-1, with D possibly TRBD1 on 5 matching bases. There are 14 residues in the CDR3. Germline CDR1 and CDR2: LNHDA and SQIVND (reference sequence). Trimming removed 2 bases at V and 5 bases at J, with 12 bases between. The CDR3 loop reads CASSIPGGWTEAFF. Written as DNA, the CDR3 is TGTGCCAGTAGTATACCGGGGGGTTGGACTGAAGCTTTCTTT.

Only a few counts were recorded for this clone. The rearrangement joins TRBV7-2 to TRBJ2-1; 11 nucleotides match TRBD2. The CDR3 sequence is 16 residues long. The V and J ends lost 1 base and 7 bases, in that order; junction bases with no gene match: 6. The germline V gene encodes CDR1 SGHTA and CDR2 FQGNSA. The CDR3: CASSLVRLAGGNEQFF. In DNA form, the CDR3 reads TGTGCCAGCAGCTTAGTACGGCTAGCGGGAGGAAATGAGCAGTTCTTC.

V and J are TRBV15 and TRBJ2-7; tentative D call: TRBD2 (6 bases). This CDR3 is built from 14 residues. From germline, CDR1 is LNHNV and CDR2 YYDKDF (reference sequence). Deletions cut 3 bases from V and 12 bases from J, with 21 bases between. Here the CDR3 reads CATSRGGTAGLLYF. The CDR3 DNA reads TGTGCCACCAGCAGGGGCGGGACCGCTGGATTGCTGTACTTC.

The rearrangement uses TRBV5-4 and TRBJ2-2, with a tentative D call TRBD1 (5 bases). Trimming removed 4 bases from V and 1 base from J, with 17 bases in between. Germline CDR1 and CDR2: SGHNT and YYREEE (reference sequence). This CDR3 comprises 17 residues. Here the CDR3 reads CASSPPVGRGNTGELFF. The DNA of the CDR3 is TGTGCCAGCAGCCCCCCCGTGGGGCGAGGGAACACCGGGGAGCTGTTTTTT. The entire variable domain, with the rest obtained from reference TRBV5-4 and TRBJ2-2, is as follows: ETGVTQSPTHLIKTRGQQVTLRCSSQSGHNTVSWYQQALGQGPQFIFQYYREEENGRGNFPPRFSGLQFPNYSSELNVNALELDDSALYLCASSPPVGRGNTGELFFGEGSRLTVL.

This clone was detected only once. This chain joins TRBV29-1 and TRBJ2-1; D remains unclear. CDR1 is SQVTM and CDR2 is ANQGSEA in the germline V gene. This CDR3 is 15 amino acids long. The V gene lost 2 bases and the J gene lost 2 bases, with 13 bases spanning the gap. The CDR3 coding sequence is TGCAGCGTTGAATTCGAAGCGAGAGCCTACAATGAGCAGTTCTTC. Its protein is CSVEFEARAYNEQFF.